The 22 T cell receptor beta chains below come from one sample, sequenced in a study of breast tumors, draining lymph nodes, adjacent tissues. Each CDR3 protein is one row after TCRdb ran MiXCR on the multiplex PCR reads. The table has 80,000 to 130,000 distinct CDR3 sequences, over 20% seen once. The lymph nodes were axillary draining lymph nodes from breast cancer patients. Sequencing was performed on axillary lymph node tissue. The receptor source for this set is a female donor with breast cancer. Some clones in this sample may be carry-over from other donors' samples.

The chain carries TRBV2 and TRBJ2-5; 10 bases line up with TRBD2. Germline V gene sequence: CDR1 SNHLY, CDR2 FYNNEI. J lost 3 bases, V lost 8 bases, and 6 bases had no gene match. The CDR3 totals 14 residues. Written as DNA, the CDR3 is TGTGCCAGCTTGGGCGGGACTAGCGAAGAGACCCAGTACTTC. It translates to CASLGGTSEETQYF.

In its sample, this clonotype was seen a few times. The V call is TRBV5-1, the J call TRBJ2-4; 7 bases agree with TRBD1. Germline values: CDR1 SGHRS, CDR2 YFSETQ. The CDR3 loop spans 14 amino acids. The ends lost 4 bases at V and 1 base at J; junction bases unmatched: 2. This CDR3 is CASSATGAKNIQYF. CDR3 nucleotides: TGCGCCAGCAGCGCGACAGGGGCCAAAAACATTCAGTACTTC.

The chain recombines TRBV11-3 with TRBJ2-2; 11 nucleotides line up with TRBD1. V gave up 5 bases and J gave up 4 bases; unmatched junction bases: 6. Germline loops: CDR1 SGHNT, CDR2 YENEEA. The CDR3 length is 16 residues. The CDR3 protein is CASSRTGTGGTGELFF. The CDR3 region has the DNA TGTGCCAGCAGCCGAACCGGGACAGGGGGCACCGGGGAGCTGTTTTTT. Drawing the rest from reference TRBV11-3 and TRBJ2-2, the complete variable domain is EAGVVQSPRYKIIEKKQPVAFWCNPISGHNTLYWYLQNLGQGPELLIRYENEEAVDDSQLPKDRFSAERLKGVDSTLKIQPAELGDSAVYLCASSRTGTGGTGELFFGEGSRLTVL.

This clonotype was detected ten times or more. The rearrangement joins TRBV5-1 to TRBJ1-4; D is perhaps TRBD1 (5 bases). From germline, CDR1 is SGHRS and CDR2 YFSETQ. With 0 bases removed from V and 11 bases from J, the gap between germline ends came to 17 bases. CDR3 length equals 15 residues. The CDR3 coding sequence is TGCGCCAGCAGCTTGGCCTGGGCCGGGGACGGGAAACTGTTTTTT. The encoded protein is CASSLAWAGDGKLFF.

This clonotype showed up many times. The chain joins TRBV5-1 to TRBJ2-1; D remains unclear. Germline loops: CDR1 SGHRS, CDR2 YFSETQ. The V end was cut by 3 bases, the J end by 9 bases, with 10 bases between. The CDR3 totals 12 residues. The CDR3 sequence: CASSWAPSEQFF. CDR3 nucleotide sequence: TGCGCCAGCAGCTGGGCTCCGAGTGAGCAGTTCTTC.

This clonotype showed up many times. This chain links TRBV27 with TRBJ2-7; 7 bases map to TRBD1. V lost 1 base and J lost 6; bases outside the gene matches: 12. The germline V gene encodes CDR1 MNHEY and CDR2 SMNVEV (reference sequence). This CDR3 contains 16 residues. In nucleotides, the CDR3 is TGTGCCAGCAGTTTATGCCCGACAGGGTTGTGTGGCGAGCAGTACTTC. Amino acid sequence: CASSLCPTGLCGEQYF.

This clonotype showed up many times. The rearrangement joins TRBV20-1 to TRBJ2-5, with 11 bases matching TRBD1. J lost 4 bases, V lost 3 bases, and 4 bases had no gene match. CDR1 is DFQATT and CDR2 is SNEGSKA in the germline V gene (reference sequence). This CDR3 spans 14 amino acids. For the CDR3, the DNA is TGCAGTGCTAGGAAGGGGACAGGGGGAGAGACCCAGTACTTC. This encodes CSARKGTGGETQYF.

The sample holds a few counts of this clonotype. The chain links TRBV28 to TRBJ1-2, with TRBD1 identical over 8 bases. J gave up 2 bases and V 6 bases, and 5 bases lay outside the gene matches. The CDR3 consists of 14 residues. The germline gives CDR1 MDHEN, CDR2 SYDVKM. The CDR3 is CASRRQGRNYGYTF. Here the CDR3 DNA reads TGTGCCAGCAGGCGACAGGGGAGGAACTATGGCTACACCTTC.

At least ten counts were recorded for this clonotype. V and J are TRBV7-9 and TRBJ1-5; D uncertain. Germline CDR1 is SEHNR and CDR2 is FQNEAQ (reference sequence). V shed 1 base and J shed 3 bases, with 10 bases lying between them. This CDR3 spans 15 amino acids. As DNA, the CDR3 is TGTGCCAGCAGCTTAGTATGGAGGATCAATCAGCCCCAGCATTTT. Encoded protein: CASSLVWRINQPQHF.

This clonotype has at least ten counts. The chain combines TRBV12-3 or TRBV12-4 with TRBJ2-5, with 12 bases lining up with TRBD2. V dropped 1 base and J dropped 1; count of bases not matched to a gene: 4. The CDR3 covers 17 residues. The CDR3 nucleotides read TGTGCCAGCAGTTTAGGGGCACTAGCGGGGGGCCAAGAGACCCAGTACTTC. Translating gives CASSLGALAGGQETQYF.

This clonotype was seen at least ten times. The chain uses TRBV4-1 and TRBJ2-7; TRBD1 matches 7 bases. The CDR3 totals 14 residues. Germline V CDR1 and CDR2: MGHRA, YSYEKL. Unmatched junction bases numbered 6, after V lost 1 base and J lost 6 bases. This chain's CDR3 is CASSQAVHRGEQYF. CDR3 DNA: TGCGCCAGCAGCCAAGCGGTCCACAGGGGCGAGCAGTACTTC.

In this sample, this clonotype turned up many times. This chain connects TRBV7-9 to TRBJ2-7; possible D gene TRBD1, 5 bases. V was clipped by 5 bases and J by 5 bases, with 16 bases between them. This CDR3 is built from 14 residues. Looked up from germline, CDR1 is SEHNR and CDR2 is FQNEAQ (reference sequence). The CDR3 reads CASSPPGIHHEQYF. CDR3 bases: TGTGCCAGCAGCCCCCCAGGGATTCACCACGAGCAGTACTTC.

Many counts were recorded for this clonotype. J is TRBJ1-2 and V is TRBV27; 8 bases are shared with TRBD1. Germline V CDR1 and CDR2: MNHEY, SMNVEV (reference sequence). Germline trimming cut 1 base from V and 4 bases from J; bases unmatched to any gene: 5. CDR3 length equals 15 residues. The CDR3, as DNA: TGTGCCAGCAGTTTATGGTCAGGGGGCACCTATGGCTACACCTTC. It codes for CASSLWSGGTYGYTF.

This clonotype was seen many times. V and J are TRBV20-1 and TRBJ2-1; D ambiguous. The CDR3 covers 10 residues. CDR1 is DFQATT, CDR2 SNEGSKA, per germline (reference sequence). Between the trimmed V and J ends, which lost 6 bases and 10 bases, there was a span of 10 bases. This CDR3 reads CSAQLREQFF. As DNA, the CDR3 is TGCAGTGCACAGCTTCGGGAGCAGTTCTTC.

This clonotype was found many times. This chain links TRBV5-5 with TRBJ2-5; 8 bases line up with TRBD2. Germline CDR1 is SGHKS and CDR2 is YYEKEE (reference sequence). The CDR3 spans 15 residues. Trimming cost V 2 bases and J 2 bases; bases outside gene matches: 5. The DNA of the CDR3 is TGTGCCAGCAGCTTCTTCGGCGGGGGGCAAGAGACCCAGTACTTC. Its translation: CASSFFGGGQETQYF.

Turning to this clonotype: This sequence may be a read error, since a much larger clone differs from it by one base. The chain is built from TRBV20-1 and TRBJ2-2; perhaps TRBD2 as D (6 bases). V lost 3 bases to trimming and J lost 1 base, with 9 bases between them. Germline values: CDR1 DFQATT, CDR2 SNEGSKA (reference sequence). The CDR3 extends over 14 amino acids. The CDR3 region is CSASRRGNTGELFF. For the CDR3, the DNA is TGCAGTGCTAGCAGGCGGGGGAACACCGGGGAGCTGTTTTTT.

This clonotype was observed at least ten times. Here the CDR3 DNA reads TGTGCCAGCTCACCAGTCCATGACTATGGCTACACCTTC. Protein product: CASSPVHDYGYTF. V gene TRBV18 combines with J gene TRBJ1-2; D gene unclear. The V end was cut by 2 bases, the J end by 3 bases, with 7 bases between. CDR3 length equals 13 residues. Germline V gene sequence: CDR1 KGHSH, CDR2 LQKENI.

This clonotype came up many times. V is TRBV5-1 and J is TRBJ2-3; D gene unclear. The CDR3 spans 14 residues. Germline CDR1 is SGHRS and CDR2 is YFSETQ. Trimming removed 5 bases from V and 5 bases from J, with 15 bases in between. CDR3 coding DNA: TGCGCCAGCAGTCAAAGGTTGGCCGAAGATACGCAGTATTTT. It yields the protein CASSQRLAEDTQYF.

This clonotype has at least ten counts. The chain is built from TRBV5-1 and TRBJ1-6, with TRBD1 as a possible D gene (5 bases). CDR1 and CDR2 from the germline V gene are SGHRS and YFSETQ. With 2 bases removed from V and 10 bases from J, the gap between germline ends came to 16 bases. The length of the CDR3 is 15 residues. DNA of the CDR3: TGCGCCAGCAGCTTAATGGCAGGGAAGGAGTCACCCCTCCACTTT. Encoded protein: CASSLMAGKESPLHF. Complete variable domain (other parts from reference TRBV5-1 and TRBJ1-6): KAGVTQTPRYLIKTRGQQVTLSCSPISGHRSVSWYQQTPGQGLQFLFEYFSETQRNKGNFPGRFSGRQFSNSRSEMNVSTLELGDSALYLCASSLMAGKESPLHFGNGTRLTVT.

In this sample, this clonotype turned up many times. The chain has TRBV5-1 and TRBJ1-3, with D hard to call. The V gene lost 0 bases and the J gene lost 0 bases, with 7 bases spanning the gap. Germline lookup yields CDR1 SGHRS and CDR2 YFSETQ. The CDR3 is made up of 15 amino acids. CDR3 sequence reads: CASSLGWVSGNTIYF. CDR3 bases: TGCGCCAGCAGCTTGGGTTGGGTCTCTGGAAACACCATATATTTT.

The chain employs TRBV12-3 or TRBV12-4 and TRBJ2-2; 11 positions match TRBD2. Trimming took 6 bases from V and 1 from J; bases not matched to a gene: 1. CDR3 length: 15 residues. CDR3 in DNA: TGTGCCAGCAGCGGACTAGCGGGGAACACCGGGGAGCTGTTTTTT. The encoded protein is CASSGLAGNTGELFF.

As concerns this clonotype: Possible read error: a much larger clone is one base away. This sequence joins TRBV6-5 and TRBJ1-5; D is uncertain. From germline, CDR1 is MNHEY and CDR2 SVGAGI. Trimming took off 10 bases at V and 4 bases at J, with 14 bases between the two ends. This CDR3 region has 13 residues. CDR3 protein: CAIPHPSNQPQHF. CDR3 sequence (DNA): TGTGCCATCCCTCACCCGAGTAATCAGCCCCAGCATTTT.